This T cell receptor beta chain was found in a study of cytomegalovirus exposure and HLA in healthy donors. It was with 60 Vbeta and 13 Jbeta primers that the PCR ran. Measured with immunoSEQ multiplex PCR; TCRdb has only the in-frame clones, and not every one. Here the sample spans over 50,000 clones, about 63% being singletons. Material for sequencing was PBMCs. The sequence was obtained from a man aged 40-55 years in good health and CMV-seropositive.

The CDR3 sequence is CASSRQGIVAGANVLTF. The CDR3 DNA reads TGTGCCAGCAGCCGACAGGGAATTGTGGCTGGGGCCAACGTCCTGACTTTC. The chain carries TRBV11-1 and TRBJ2-6, with 7 bases aligning to TRBD1. CDR3 length: 17 amino acids. In germline, CDR1 is SGHAT, CDR2 FQDESV (reference sequence). Germline trimming cut 5 bases from V and 2 bases from J; bases unmatched to any gene: 9.